These T cell receptor beta chains were read from a single sample in a study of human T cells and chemical hapten exposure. TCRdb reprocessed the RACE reads with MiXCR, giving one entry per CDR3 protein. The repertoire consists of about 350,000 distinct CDR3 sequences, with roughly 6% occurring once and the leading ten covering around 8%. The sequences come from whole blood, collected in connection with sensitization to the hapten diphenylcyclopropenone (DPC). These receptors came from a woman in her late teens or twenties with alopecia areata. Some clones in this sample may be carry-over from other donors' samples. CDR3s include the opening cysteine and the closing phenylalanine or tryptophan. A D gene is named only where the DNA matches it firmly. Not every row has a clone size; where given, it reads once, few, many or a size class.

clone_size,j_call,d_call,cdr3_length,v_call,cdr3_aa,cdr3_nt
once,TRBJ1-5,-,14,TRBV6-2/TRBV6-3,CASSKQGHNQPQHF,TGTGCCAGCAGCAAACAGGGCCACAATCAGCCCCAGCATTTT
many,TRBJ1-2,TRBD1,13,TRBV7-2,CASSLGRGDGYTF,TGTGCCAGCAGCTTAGGCAGGGGGGACGGCTACACCTTC
many,TRBJ1-1,-,11,TRBV6-2/TRBV6-3,CASSLGPEAFF,TGTGCCAGCAGTTTGGGGCCTGAAGCTTTCTTT
many,TRBJ2-2,-,12,TRBV6-2/TRBV6-3,CASSKGRGELFF,TGTGCCAGCAGCAAGGGGAGAGGGGAGCTGTTTTTT
medium-sized,TRBJ1-3,TRBD1,16,TRBV6-5,CASSRDRGSAGNTIYF,TGTGCCAGCAGTCGTGACAGGGGGTCTGCTGGAAACACCATATATTTT
-,TRBJ1-1,-,15,TRBV24-1,CATSAPGRGITEAFF,TGTGCCACCAGTGCTCCAGGGAGGGGGATCACTGAAGCTTTCTTT
many,TRBJ1-1,-,12,TRBV29-1,CRTSGQNTEAFF,TGCAGGACAAGCGGACAGAACACTGAAGCTTTCTTT
few,TRBJ1-3,TRBD1,17,TRBV28,CASSFYTPTGAGNTIYF,TGTGCCAGCAGTTTCTACACCCCGACAGGGGCTGGAAACACCATATATTTT
-,TRBJ1-5,TRBD1,15,TRBV11-2,CASSLGTGRSQPQHF,TGTGCCAGCAGCTTAGGGACAGGGAGGTCTCAGCCCCAGCATTTT
many,TRBJ1-2,-,11,TRBV7-2,CAIHHRAGYTF,TGTGCCATTCATCACAGGGCTGGCTACACCTTC
-,TRBJ1-3,-,14,TRBV9,CASSPGFPGNTIYF,TGTGCCAGCAGCCCAGGGTTTCCCGGAAACACCATATATTTT
many,TRBJ2-6,-,16,TRBV7-2,CASSLAASSGANVLTF,TGTGCCAGCAGCTTAGCGGCTAGCTCTGGGGCCAACGTCCTGACTTTC
few,TRBJ2-4,TRBD1,14,TRBV28,CASSSGTGVNIQYF,TGTGCCAGCAGTTCTGGGACAGGGGTCAACATTCAGTACTTC
few,TRBJ2-3,-,15,TRBV9,CASSAQAASTDTQYF,TGTGCCAGCAGCGCACAAGCGGCTAGCACAGATACGCAGTATTTT
-,TRBJ1-2,-,14,TRBV6-5,CASSQGFSGYGYTF,TGTGCCAGCAGTCAGGGGTTCTCTGGGTATGGCTACACCTTC